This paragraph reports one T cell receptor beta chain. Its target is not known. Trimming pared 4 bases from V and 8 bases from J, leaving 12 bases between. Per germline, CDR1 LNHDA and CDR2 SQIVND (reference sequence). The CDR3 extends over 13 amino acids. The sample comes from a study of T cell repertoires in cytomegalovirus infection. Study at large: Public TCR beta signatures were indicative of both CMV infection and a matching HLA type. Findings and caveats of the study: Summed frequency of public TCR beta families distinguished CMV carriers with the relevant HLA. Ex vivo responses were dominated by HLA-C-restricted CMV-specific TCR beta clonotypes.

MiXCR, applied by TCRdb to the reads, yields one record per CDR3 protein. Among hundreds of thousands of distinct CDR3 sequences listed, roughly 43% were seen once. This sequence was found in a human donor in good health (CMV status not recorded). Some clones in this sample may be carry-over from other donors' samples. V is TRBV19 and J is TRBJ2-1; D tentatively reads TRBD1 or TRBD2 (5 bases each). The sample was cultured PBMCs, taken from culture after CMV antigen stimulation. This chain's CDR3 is CASSKPGRDEQFF. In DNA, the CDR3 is TGTGCCAGTAGTAAGCCAGGGCGGGATGAGCAGTTCTTC.